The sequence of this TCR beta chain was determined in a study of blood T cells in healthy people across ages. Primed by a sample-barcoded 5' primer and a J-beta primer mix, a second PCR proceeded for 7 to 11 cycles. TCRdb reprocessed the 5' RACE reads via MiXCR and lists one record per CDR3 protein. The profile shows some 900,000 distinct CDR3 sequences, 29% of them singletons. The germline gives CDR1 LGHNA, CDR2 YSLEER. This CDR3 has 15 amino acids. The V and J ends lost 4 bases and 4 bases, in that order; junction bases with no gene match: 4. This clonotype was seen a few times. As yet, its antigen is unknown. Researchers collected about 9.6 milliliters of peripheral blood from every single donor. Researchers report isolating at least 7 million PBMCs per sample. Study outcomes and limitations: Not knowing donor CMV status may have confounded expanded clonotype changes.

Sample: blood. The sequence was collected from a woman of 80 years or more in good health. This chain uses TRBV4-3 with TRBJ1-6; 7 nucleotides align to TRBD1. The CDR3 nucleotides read TGCGCCAGCAGCCTAACGACAGGGTATAATTCACCCCTCCACTTT. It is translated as CASSLTTGYNSPLHF.